This TCR beta chain was profiled in a study of blood T cell repertoires in COVID-19. Across the whole study: COVID-19 samples from acute and convalescent phases originated in the United States, Italy and Spain. T cells, B-cell-depleted T cells, or PBMCs supplied cDNA or gDNA.

Trimming took 0 bases from V and 0 from J, leaving 12 bases between them. The germline gives CDR1 SNHLY, CDR2 FYNNEI. The CDR3 is made up of 18 amino acids. In the original workflow: Amplification of reference gene primers provided the estimated nucleated cell counts. The repertoire was sequenced with immunoSEQ multiplex PCR; TCRdb's copy has only in-frame clones and lacks some. That table gives V, J and clone size, and the DNA gave D and trimming. The data show 100,000 or so clones, with around 83% seen just once and 15% held by the top ten. The rearrangement uses TRBV2 and TRBJ1-6; D gene uncertain. The source is a woman older than 75 with acute or convalescent COVID-19. The sequenced sample consisted of peripheral blood. This chain's CDR3 is CASSEAPLGSSYNSPLHF. CDR3 DNA sequence: TGTGCCAGCAGTGAAGCTCCCCTTGGGAGCTCCTATAATTCACCCCTCCACTTT.